The entry below describes one T cell receptor (beta chain). In Cohort 3, a recovered donor had either two negative PCRs, clearance, or symptom resolution. In the original workflow: Amplification with reference gene primers provided the estimates of nucleated cell counts. Here immunoSEQ multiplex PCR was the method, and the copy in TCRdb shows in-frame clones only, minus some. V and J calls and clone size are as listed in that table; D and trimming were resolved from the DNA. There are approximately 230,000 clones in the sample; 86% occur only once, and around 1.7% lies in the top ten. The data derive from a study of blood T cell repertoires in COVID-19. In the study overall: Whether acute or convalescent, the COVID-19 samples came from the United States, Italy and Spain.

The trim removed 11 bases at V and 0 bases at J, leaving 17 bases unmatched. There are 19 residues in the CDR3. CDR1 and CDR2 from the germline V gene are MDHEN and SYDVKM. V is TRBV28 and J is TRBJ2-6; 9 bases align to TRBD1. This TCR derives from a man aged 35 to 55 who had recovered from COVID-19. Source material: PBMCs or T cells enriched from blood (not recorded which). CDR3 in amino acids: CAREGPRDRDNSGANVLTF. The CDR3 nucleotides read TGTGCCCGCGAGGGGCCCCGGGACAGGGATAACTCTGGGGCCAACGTCCTGACTTTC.